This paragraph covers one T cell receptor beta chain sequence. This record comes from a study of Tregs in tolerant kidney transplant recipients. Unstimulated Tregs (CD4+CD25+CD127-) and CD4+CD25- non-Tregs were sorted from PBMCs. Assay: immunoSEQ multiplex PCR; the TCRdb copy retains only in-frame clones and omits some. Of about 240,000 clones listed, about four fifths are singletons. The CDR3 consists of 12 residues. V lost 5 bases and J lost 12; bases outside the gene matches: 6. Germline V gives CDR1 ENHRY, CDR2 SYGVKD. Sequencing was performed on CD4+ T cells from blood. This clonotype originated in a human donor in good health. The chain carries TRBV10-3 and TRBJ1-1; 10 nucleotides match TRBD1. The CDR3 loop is CAISPGQGSTFF. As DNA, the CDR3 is TGTGCCATCAGTCCGGGACAGGGGTCGACTTTCTTT.